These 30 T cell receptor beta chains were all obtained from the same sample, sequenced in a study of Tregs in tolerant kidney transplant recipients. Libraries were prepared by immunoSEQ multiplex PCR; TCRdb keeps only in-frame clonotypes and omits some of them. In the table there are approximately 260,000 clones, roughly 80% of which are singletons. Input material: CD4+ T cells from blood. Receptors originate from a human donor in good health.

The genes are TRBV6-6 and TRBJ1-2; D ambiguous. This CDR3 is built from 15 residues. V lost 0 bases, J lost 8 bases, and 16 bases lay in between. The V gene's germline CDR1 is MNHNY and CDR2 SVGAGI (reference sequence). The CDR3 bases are TGTGCCAGCAGTTACTCGCAGGCCCCTATTAACGGCTACACCTTC. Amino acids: CASSYSQAPINGYTF.

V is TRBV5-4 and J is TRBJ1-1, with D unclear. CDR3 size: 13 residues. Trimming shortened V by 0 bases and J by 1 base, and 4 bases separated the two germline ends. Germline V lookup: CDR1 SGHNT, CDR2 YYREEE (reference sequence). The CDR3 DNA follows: TGTGCCAGCAGCTTGGACGCGAACACTGAAGCTTTCTTT. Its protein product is CASSLDANTEAFF.

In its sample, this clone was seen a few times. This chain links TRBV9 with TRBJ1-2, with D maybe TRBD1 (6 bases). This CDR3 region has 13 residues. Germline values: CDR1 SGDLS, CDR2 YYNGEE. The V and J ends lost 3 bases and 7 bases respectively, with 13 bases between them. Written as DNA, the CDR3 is TGTGCCAGCAGCGCTGGACAGTCCTTTGGCTACACCTTC. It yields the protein CASSAGQSFGYTF.

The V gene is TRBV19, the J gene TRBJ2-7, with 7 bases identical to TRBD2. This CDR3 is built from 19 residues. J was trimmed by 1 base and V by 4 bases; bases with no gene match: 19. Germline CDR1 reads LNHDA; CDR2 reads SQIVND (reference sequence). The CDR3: CASSTSRKASGLDSYEQYF. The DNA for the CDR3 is TGTGCCAGTAGTACCTCCCGAAAGGCTAGCGGTCTCGATTCCTACGAGCAGTACTTC. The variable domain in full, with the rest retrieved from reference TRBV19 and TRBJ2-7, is DGGITQSPKYLFRKEGQNVTLSCEQNLNHDAMYWYRQDPGQGLRLIYYSQIVNDFQKGDIAEGYSVSREKKESFPLTVTSAQKNPTAFYLCASSTSRKASGLDSYEQYFGPGTRLTVT.

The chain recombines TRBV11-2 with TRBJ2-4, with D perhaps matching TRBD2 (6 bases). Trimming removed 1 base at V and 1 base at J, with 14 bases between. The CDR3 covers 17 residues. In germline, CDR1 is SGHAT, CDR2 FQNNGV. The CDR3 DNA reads TGTGCCAGCAGCTTAGTGGTGACTAGTATCGCCAAAAACATTCAGTACTTC. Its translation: CASSLVVTSIAKNIQYF. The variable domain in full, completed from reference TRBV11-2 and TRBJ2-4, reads EAGVAQSPRYKIIEKRQSVAFWCNPISGHATLYWYQQILGQGPKLLIQFQNNGVVDDSQLPKDRFSAERLKGVDSTLKIQPAKLEDSAVYLCASSLVVTSIAKNIQYFGAGTRLSVL.

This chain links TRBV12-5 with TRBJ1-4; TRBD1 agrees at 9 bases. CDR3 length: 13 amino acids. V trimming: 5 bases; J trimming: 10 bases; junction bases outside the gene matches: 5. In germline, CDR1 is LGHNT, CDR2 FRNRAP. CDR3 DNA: TGTGCTAGTGGTGGGGGACAGGGAGGAAAACTGTTTTTT. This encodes CASGGGQGGKLFF.

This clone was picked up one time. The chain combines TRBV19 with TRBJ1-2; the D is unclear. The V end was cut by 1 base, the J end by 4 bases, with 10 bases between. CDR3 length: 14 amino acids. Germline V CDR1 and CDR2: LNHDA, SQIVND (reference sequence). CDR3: CASSIAGYVYGYTF. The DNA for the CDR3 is TGTGCCAGTAGTATAGCGGGGTACGTCTATGGCTACACCTTC.

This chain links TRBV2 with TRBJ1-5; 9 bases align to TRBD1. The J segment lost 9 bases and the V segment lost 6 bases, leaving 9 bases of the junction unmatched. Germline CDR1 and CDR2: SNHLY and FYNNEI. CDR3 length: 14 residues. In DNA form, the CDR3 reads TGTGCCAGCAGGCTAGTGGGACAGGGCTTGCCCCAGCATTTT. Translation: CASRLVGQGLPQHF.

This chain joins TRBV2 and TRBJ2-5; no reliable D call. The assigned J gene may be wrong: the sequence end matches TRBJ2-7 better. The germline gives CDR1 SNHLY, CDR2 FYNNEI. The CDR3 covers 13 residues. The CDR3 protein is CASSDVGSYEQYF. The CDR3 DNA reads TGTGCCAGCAGTGACGTGGGTAGCTACGAGCAGTACTTC.

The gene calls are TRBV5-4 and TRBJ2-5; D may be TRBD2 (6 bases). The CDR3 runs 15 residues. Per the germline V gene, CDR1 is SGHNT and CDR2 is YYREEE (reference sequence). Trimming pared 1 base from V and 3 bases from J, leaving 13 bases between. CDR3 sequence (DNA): TGTGCCAGCAGCTTGTGGGGGGACCAAAAAGAGACCCAGTACTTC. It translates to CASSLWGDQKETQYF.

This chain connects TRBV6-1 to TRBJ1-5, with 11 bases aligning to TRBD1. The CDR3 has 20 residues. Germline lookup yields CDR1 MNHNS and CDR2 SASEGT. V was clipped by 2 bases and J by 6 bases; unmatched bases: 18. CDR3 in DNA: TGTGCCAGCAGTGAACTCCCTTTTGGACAGGGGGCGATTGGAAGTCAGCCCCAGCATTTT. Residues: CASSELPFGQGAIGSQPQHF.

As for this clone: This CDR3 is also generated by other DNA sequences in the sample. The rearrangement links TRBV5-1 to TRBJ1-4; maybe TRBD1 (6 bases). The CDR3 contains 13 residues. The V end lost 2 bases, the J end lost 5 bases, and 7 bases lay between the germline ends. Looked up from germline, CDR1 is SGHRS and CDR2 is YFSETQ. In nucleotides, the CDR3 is TGCGCCAGCAGCTTAGGACAGAATGAAAAACTGTTTTTT. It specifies CASSLGQNEKLFF.

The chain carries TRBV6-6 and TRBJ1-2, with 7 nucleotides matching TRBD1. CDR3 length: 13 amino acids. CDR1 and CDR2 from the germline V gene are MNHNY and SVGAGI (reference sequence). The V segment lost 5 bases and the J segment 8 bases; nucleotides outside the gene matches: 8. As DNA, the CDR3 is TGTGCCAGCAGTCAAGACAGGGTAGGGGGCTACACCTTC. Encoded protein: CASSQDRVGGYTF.

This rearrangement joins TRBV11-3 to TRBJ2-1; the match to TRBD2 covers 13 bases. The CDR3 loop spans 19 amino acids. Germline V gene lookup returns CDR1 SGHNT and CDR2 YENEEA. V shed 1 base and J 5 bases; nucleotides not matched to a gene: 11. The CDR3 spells CASSLGAELAGGGNNEQFF. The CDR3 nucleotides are TGTGCCAGCAGCTTAGGGGCGGAACTAGCGGGAGGGGGAAACAATGAGCAGTTCTTC.

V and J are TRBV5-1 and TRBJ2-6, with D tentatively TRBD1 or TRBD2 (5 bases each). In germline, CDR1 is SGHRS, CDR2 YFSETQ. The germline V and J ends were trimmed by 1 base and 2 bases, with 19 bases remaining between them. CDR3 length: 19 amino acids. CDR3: CASSLFWIQGETGANVLTF. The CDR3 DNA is TGCGCCAGCAGCTTGTTTTGGATTCAAGGGGAGACTGGGGCCAACGTCCTGACTTTC.

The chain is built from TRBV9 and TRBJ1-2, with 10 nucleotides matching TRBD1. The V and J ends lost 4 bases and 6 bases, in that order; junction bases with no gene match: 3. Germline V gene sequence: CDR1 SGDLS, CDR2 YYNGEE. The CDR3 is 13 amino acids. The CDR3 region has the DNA TGTGCCAGCAGCCCCGGGACAGGGGATGGCTACACCTTC. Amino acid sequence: CASSPGTGDGYTF.

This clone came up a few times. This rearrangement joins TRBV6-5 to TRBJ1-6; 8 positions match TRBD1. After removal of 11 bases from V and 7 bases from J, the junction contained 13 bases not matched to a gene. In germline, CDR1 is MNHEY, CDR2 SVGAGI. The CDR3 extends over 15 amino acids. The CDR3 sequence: CAPGAGRQGNSPLHF. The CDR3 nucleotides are TGTGCCCCAGGGGCGGGAAGACAGGGGAATTCACCCCTCCACTTT.

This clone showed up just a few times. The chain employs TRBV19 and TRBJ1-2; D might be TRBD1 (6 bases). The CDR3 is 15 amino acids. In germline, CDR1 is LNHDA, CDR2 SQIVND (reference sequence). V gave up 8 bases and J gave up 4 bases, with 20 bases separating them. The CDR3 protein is CASRLLGGRSYGYTF. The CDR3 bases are TGTGCCAGTCGCCTCCTCGGGGGGCGTAGCTATGGCTACACCTTC.

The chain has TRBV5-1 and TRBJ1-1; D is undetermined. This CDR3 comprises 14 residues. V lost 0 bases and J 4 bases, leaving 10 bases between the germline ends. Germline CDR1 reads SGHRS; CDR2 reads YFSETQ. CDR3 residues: CASSLGDSVTEAFF. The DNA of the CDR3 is TGCGCCAGCAGCTTGGGAGACTCGGTCACTGAAGCTTTCTTT. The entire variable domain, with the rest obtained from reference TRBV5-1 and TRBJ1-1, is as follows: KAGVTQTPRYLIKTRGQQVTLSCSPISGHRSVSWYQQTPGQGLQFLFEYFSETQRNKGNFPGRFSGRQFSNSRSEMNVSTLELGDSALYLCASSLGDSVTEAFFGQGTRLTVV.

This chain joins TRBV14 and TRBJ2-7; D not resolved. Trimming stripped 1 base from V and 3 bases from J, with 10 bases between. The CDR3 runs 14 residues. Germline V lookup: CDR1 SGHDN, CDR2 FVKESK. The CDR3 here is CASSQVERLYEQYF. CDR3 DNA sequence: TGTGCCAGCAGCCAAGTGGAGAGACTCTACGAGCAGTACTTC.

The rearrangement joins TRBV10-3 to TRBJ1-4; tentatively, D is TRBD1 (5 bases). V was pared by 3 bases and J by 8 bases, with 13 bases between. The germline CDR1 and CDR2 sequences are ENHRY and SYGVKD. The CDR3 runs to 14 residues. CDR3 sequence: CAISERGTGEKLFF. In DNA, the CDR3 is TGTGCCATCAGTGAAAGGGGAACGGGCGAAAAACTGTTTTTT.

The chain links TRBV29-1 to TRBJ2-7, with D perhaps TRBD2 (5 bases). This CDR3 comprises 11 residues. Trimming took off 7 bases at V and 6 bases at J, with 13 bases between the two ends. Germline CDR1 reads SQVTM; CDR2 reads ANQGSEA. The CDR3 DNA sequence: TGCAGCGGGAGGTTCCTTAGCGAGCAGTACTTC. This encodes CSGRFLSEQYF.

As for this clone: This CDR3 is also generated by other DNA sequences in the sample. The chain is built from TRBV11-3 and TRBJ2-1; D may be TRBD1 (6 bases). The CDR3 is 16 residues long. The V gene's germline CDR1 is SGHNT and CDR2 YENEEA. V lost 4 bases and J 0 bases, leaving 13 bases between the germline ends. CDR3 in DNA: TGTGCCAGCAGCTCCTACCAGGGGAGCTCCTACAATGAGCAGTTCTTC. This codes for CASSSYQGSSYNEQFF.

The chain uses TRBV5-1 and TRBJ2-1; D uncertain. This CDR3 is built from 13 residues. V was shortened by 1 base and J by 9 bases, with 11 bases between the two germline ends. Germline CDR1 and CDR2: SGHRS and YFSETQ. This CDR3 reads CASSLSGMVEQFF. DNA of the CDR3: TGCGCCAGCAGCTTGTCTGGCATGGTTGAGCAGTTCTTC.

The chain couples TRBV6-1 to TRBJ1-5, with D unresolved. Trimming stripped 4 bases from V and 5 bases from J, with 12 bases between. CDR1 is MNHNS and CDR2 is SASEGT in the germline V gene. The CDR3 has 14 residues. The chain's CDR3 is CASSARNGDQPQHF. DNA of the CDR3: TGTGCCAGCAGTGCACGTAACGGGGATCAGCCCCAGCATTTT.

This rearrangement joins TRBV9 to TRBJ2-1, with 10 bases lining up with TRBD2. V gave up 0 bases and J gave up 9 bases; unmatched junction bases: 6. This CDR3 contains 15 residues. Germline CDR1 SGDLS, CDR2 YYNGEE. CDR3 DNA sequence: TGTGCCAGCAGCGTAGGGCTAGCGGGAGACAGTGAGCAGTTCTTC. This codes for CASSVGLAGDSEQFF. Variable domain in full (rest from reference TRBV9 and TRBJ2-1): DSGVTQTPKHLITATGQRVTLRCSPRSGDLSVYWYQQSLDQGLQFLIQYYNGEERAKGNILERFSAQQFPDLHSELNLSSLELGDSALYFCASSVGLAGDSEQFFGPGTRLTVL.

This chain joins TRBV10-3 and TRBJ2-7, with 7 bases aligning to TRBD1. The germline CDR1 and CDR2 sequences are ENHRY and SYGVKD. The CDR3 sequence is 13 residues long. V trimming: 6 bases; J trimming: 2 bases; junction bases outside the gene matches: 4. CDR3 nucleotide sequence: TGTGCCATCAGCCAACAGGGGACCTACGAGCAGTACTTC. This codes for CAISQQGTYEQYF.

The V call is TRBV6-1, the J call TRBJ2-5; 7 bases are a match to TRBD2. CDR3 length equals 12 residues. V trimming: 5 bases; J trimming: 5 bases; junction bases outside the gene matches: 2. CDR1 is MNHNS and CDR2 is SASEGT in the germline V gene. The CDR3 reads CASSKGGETQYF. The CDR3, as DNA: TGTGCCAGCAGTAAGGGAGGGGAGACCCAGTACTTC.

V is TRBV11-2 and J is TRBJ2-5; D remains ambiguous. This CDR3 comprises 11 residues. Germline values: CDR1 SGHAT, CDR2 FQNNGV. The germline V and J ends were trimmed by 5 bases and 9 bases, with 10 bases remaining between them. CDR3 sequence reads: CASSTGAAQYF. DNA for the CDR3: TGTGCCAGCAGCACGGGCGCGGCCCAGTACTTC.

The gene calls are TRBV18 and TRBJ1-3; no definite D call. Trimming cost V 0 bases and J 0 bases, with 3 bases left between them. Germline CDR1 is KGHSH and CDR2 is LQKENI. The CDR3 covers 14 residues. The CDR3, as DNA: TGTGCCAGCTCACCACCCCCCTCTGGAAACACCATATATTTT. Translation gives CASSPPPSGNTIYF.